These 4 T cell receptor beta chains originate from one sample sequenced in a study of T cells in Graves' hyperthyroidism and ophthalmopathy. The TCR beta CDR3 regions underwent amplification using RNA transcripts as the source. First-round RT-PCR with HTBI primers amplified the TCR CDR3 region. Each CDR3 protein gets one entry after TCRdb re-called the multiplex PCR reads with MiXCR. The table records roughly 290,000 distinct CDR3 sequences, more than 10% of them present only once. The specimen sequenced was blood. The receptor set was obtained from a woman in her twenties or thirties with Graves' hyperthyroidism that later progressed to Graves' ophthalmopathy.

The rearrangement joins TRBV11-2 to TRBJ2-1; TRBD2 agrees at 10 bases. The CDR3 has 17 amino acids. Germline V gene data show CDR1 as SGHAT and CDR2 as FQNNGV. V was pared by 4 bases and J by 4 bases, with 10 bases of the junction left unmatched. The CDR3 nucleotides read TGTGCCAGCAGCTCCTTCCGGCTAGCGGGAGTGTACAATGAGCAGTTCTTC. Amino acids: CASSSFRLAGVYNEQFF.

This clonotype showed up many times. The chain has TRBV7-2 and TRBJ2-1; TRBD2 matches at 10 bases. Per germline, CDR1 SGHTA and CDR2 FQGNSA. The CDR3 is made up of 14 amino acids. Trimming at V came to 3 bases and at J to 10 bases, leaving 6 bases not matched to a gene. In DNA, the CDR3 is TGTGCCAGCAGCTTGCCTAGCGGGAGATTCGAGCAGTTCTTC. Protein sequence: CASSLPSGRFEQFF.

In this sample, this clonotype turned up many times. The genes are TRBV20-1 and TRBJ1-3; 9 bases are shared with TRBD1. Germline-derived CDR1 and CDR2 are DFQATT and SNEGSKA (reference sequence). Trimming took 6 bases from V and 4 from J; bases not matched to a gene: 7. This CDR3 contains 14 residues. DNA of the CDR3: TGCAGTGCCGAGGACAGGGGTACAGGAAACACCATATATTTT. Its protein is CSAEDRGTGNTIYF.

This chain connects TRBV7-6 to TRBJ1-4, with a tentative D call TRBD1 (6 bases). Between the trimmed V and J ends, which lost 0 bases and 8 bases, there was a span of 22 bases. There are 18 residues in the CDR3. Germline CDR1 is SGHVS and CDR2 is FNYEAQ. The CDR3 coding sequence is TGTGCCAGCAGCTTAGCTCCCCCAAGGGACACCCTGGGGGAAAAACTGTTTTTT. It specifies CASSLAPPRDTLGEKLFF.